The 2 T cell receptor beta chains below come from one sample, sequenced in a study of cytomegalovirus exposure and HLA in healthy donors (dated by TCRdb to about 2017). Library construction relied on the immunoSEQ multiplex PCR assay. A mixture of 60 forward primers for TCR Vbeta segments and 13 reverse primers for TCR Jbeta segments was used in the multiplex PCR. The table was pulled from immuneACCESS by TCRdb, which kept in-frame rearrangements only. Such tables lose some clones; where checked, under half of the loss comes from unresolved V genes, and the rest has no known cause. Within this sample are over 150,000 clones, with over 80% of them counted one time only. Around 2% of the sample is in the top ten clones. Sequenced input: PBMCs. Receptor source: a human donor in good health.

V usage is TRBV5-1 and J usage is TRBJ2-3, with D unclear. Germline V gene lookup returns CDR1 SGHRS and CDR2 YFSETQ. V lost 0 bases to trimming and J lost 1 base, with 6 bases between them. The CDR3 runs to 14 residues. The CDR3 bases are TGCGCCAGCAGCTTGGCCTCTGGCACAGATACGCAGTATTTT. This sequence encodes CASSLASGTDTQYF.

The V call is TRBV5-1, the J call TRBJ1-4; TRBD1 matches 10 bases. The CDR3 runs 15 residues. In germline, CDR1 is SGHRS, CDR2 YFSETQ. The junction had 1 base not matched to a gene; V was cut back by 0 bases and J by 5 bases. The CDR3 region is CASSLVTGGNEKLFF. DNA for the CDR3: TGCGCCAGCAGCTTGGTGACAGGGGGCAATGAAAAACTGTTTTTT.